Following are 5 T cell receptor beta chains from one sample sequenced in a study of multiple sclerosis patients with progressive multifocal leukoencephalopathy. TCRdb's table, derived via immunoSEQ multiplex PCR, lists solely in-frame clones and lacks some. Here the sample spans 20,000 to 30,000 clones, around 90% being singletons. As to time point: more than ten months of natalizumab therapy. The material sequenced was PBMCs, taken from a patient treated with natalizumab. The receptors derive from a man aged 30 to 39 with multiple sclerosis.

This rearrangement joins TRBV9 to TRBJ2-1; tentatively, D is TRBD1 (7 bases). V was pared by 3 bases and J by 7 bases, with 14 bases between. Germline values: CDR1 SGDLS, CDR2 YYNGEE. This CDR3 is 14 amino acids long. CDR3 loop: CASSAWTGGNEQFF. DNA of the CDR3: TGTGCCAGCAGCGCATGGACAGGAGGGAATGAGCAGTTCTTC.

V is TRBV6-5 and J is TRBJ2-7; D unresolved. Germline-derived CDR1 and CDR2 are MNHEY and SVGAGI. This CDR3 has 14 residues. Between the trimmed V and J ends, which lost 8 bases and 0 bases, there was a span of 14 bases. The CDR3 DNA sequence: TGTGCCAGCCGACGGGCCATCGGCTCCTACGAGCAGTACTTC. Amino acid sequence: CASRRAIGSYEQYF.

The gene calls are TRBV29-1 and TRBJ1-4; TRBD1 aligns across 7 bases. CDR1 is SQVTM and CDR2 is ANQGSEA in the germline V gene. This CDR3 comprises 13 residues. V dropped 4 bases and J dropped 2; count of bases not matched to a gene: 1. CDR3 amino acids: CSVATGTNEKLFF. The CDR3 DNA reads TGCAGCGTTGCGACAGGGACTAATGAAAAACTGTTTTTT.

The J gene is TRBJ2-3, the V gene TRBV11-2; D is unresolved. Germline loops: CDR1 SGHAT, CDR2 FQNNGV. V was pared by 1 base and J by 3 bases, with 5 bases between. The CDR3 is made up of 13 amino acids. CDR3 loop: CASSLGETDTQYF. The DNA of the CDR3 is TGTGCCAGCAGCTTAGGGGAAACAGATACGCAGTATTTT.

The CDR3 nucleotides are TGCGCCAGCAGCTTGAGGTTGCGGGCAGGGGGTGGTGAGCAGTTCTTC. It translates to CASSLRLRAGGGEQFF. V usage is TRBV5-1 and J usage is TRBJ2-1; the match to TRBD1 covers 7 bases. The CDR3 extends over 16 amino acids. The J segment lost 9 bases and the V segment lost 1 base, leaving 13 bases of the junction unmatched. The V gene's germline CDR1 is SGHRS and CDR2 YFSETQ.